The clone carrying this T cell receptor (beta chain) occurred a few times. Sequencing targeted expressed TCRB transcripts, as all isolated RNA had been reverse transcribed. Several million reads per sample on average were obtained from naive, central memory and regulatory T cell samples. Sequencing was performed with immunoSEQ multiplex PCR; in TCRdb, only in-frame clones are kept and a portion is missing. In the table there are roughly 370,000 clones, roughly 13% of which are singletons. This record comes from a study of beta chain features in type 1 diabetes. V was cut by 2 bases and J by 6 bases, with 6 bases left in between. The CDR3 runs 12 residues. The germline CDR1 and CDR2 sequences are KGHSH and LQKENI.

This receptor was taken from a man aged 25-40 years in good health. Sequenced sample: naive CD4+ T cells from blood. The gene calls are TRBV18 and TRBJ2-3; D gene ambiguous. For the CDR3, the DNA is TGTGCCAGCTCACCAATAGGGGATACGCAGTATTTT. Amino acid sequence: CASSPIGDTQYF.